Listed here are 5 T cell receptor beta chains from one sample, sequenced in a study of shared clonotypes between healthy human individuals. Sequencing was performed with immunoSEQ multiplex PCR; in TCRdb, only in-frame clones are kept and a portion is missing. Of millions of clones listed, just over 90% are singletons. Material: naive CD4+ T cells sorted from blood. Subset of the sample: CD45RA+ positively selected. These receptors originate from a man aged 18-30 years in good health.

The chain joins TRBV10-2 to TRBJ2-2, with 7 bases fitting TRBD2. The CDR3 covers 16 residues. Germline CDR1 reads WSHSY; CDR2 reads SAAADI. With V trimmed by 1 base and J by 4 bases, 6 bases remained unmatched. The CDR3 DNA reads TGCGCCAGCAGTGAGTGGGGTGAGCGGGGCACCGGGGAGCTGTTTTTT. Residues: CASSEWGERGTGELFF.

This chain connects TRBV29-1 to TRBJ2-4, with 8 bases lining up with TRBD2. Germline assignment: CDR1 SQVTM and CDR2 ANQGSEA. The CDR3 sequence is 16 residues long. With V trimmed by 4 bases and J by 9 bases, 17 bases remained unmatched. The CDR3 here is CSVGDRTSPRGGIQYF. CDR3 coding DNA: TGCAGCGTTGGTGATAGGACTAGCCCACGGGGCGGCATTCAGTACTTC.

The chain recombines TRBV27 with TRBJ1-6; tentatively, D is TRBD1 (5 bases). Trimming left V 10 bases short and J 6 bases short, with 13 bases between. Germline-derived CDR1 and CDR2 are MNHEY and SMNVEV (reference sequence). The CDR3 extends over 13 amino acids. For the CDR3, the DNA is TGTGCCACCGGTCAAGGGGTTAATTCACCCCTCCACTTT. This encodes CATGQGVNSPLHF.

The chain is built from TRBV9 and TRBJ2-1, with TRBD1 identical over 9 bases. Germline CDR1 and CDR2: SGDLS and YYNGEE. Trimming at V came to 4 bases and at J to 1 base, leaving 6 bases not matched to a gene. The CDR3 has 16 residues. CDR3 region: CASSSEQGASYNEQFF. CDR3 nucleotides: TGTGCCAGCAGCTCAGAACAGGGGGCTTCCTACAATGAGCAGTTCTTC.

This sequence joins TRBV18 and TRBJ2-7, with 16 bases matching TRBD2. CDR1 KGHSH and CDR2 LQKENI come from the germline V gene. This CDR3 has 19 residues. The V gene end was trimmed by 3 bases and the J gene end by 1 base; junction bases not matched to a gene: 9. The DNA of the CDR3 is TGTGCCAGCTCACCTAACTCTGGGACTAGCGGGGGGGCATCCTACGAGCAGTACTTC. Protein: CASSPNSGTSGGASYEQYF.